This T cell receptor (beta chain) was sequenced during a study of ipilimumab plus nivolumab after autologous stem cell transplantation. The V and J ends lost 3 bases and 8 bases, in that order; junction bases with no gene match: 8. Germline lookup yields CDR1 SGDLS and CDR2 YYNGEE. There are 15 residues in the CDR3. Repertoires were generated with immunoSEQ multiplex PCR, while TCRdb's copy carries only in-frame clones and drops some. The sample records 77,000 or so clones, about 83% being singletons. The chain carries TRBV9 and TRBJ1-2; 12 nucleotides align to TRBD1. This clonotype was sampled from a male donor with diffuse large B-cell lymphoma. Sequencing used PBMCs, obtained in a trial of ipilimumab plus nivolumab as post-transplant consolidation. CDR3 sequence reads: CASSGILGQGAGYTF. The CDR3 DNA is TGTGCCAGCAGCGGCATTTTGGGACAGGGGGCGGGCTACACCTTC.